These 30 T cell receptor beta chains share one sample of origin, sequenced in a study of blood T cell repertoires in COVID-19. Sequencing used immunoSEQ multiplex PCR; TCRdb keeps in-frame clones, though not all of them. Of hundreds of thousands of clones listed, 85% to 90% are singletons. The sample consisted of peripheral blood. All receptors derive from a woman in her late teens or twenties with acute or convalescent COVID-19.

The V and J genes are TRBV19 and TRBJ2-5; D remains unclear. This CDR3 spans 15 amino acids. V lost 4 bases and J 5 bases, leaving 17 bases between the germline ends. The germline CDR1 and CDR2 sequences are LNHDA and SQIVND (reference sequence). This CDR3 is CASSRVATAVETQYF. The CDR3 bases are TGTGCCAGTAGTAGGGTAGCCACGGCCGTGGAGACCCAGTACTTC. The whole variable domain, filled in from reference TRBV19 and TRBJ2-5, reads DGGITQSPKYLFRKEGQNVTLSCEQNLNHDAMYWYRQDPGQGLRLIYYSQIVNDFQKGDIAEGYSVSREKKESFPLTVTSAQKNPTAFYLCASSRVATAVETQYFGPGTRLLVL.

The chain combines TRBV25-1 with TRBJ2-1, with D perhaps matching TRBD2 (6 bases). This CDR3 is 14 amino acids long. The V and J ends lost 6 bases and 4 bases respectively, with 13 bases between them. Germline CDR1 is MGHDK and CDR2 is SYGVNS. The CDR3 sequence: CASRVTGEYNEQFF. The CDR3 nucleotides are TGTGCCAGCAGGGTAACGGGGGAGTACAATGAGCAGTTCTTC.

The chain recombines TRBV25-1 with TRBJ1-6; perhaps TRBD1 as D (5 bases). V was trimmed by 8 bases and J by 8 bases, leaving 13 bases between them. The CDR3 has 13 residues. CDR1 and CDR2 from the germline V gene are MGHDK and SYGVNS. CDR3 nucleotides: TGTGCCAGCGGACCTGGGGGGGATTCACCCCTCCACTTT. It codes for CASGPGGDSPLHF.

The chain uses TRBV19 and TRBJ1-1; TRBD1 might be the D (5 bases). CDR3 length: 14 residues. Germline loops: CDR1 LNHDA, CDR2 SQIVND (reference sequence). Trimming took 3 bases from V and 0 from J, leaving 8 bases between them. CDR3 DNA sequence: TGTGCCAGTAGTATCGGACACTTGAACACTGAAGCTTTCTTT. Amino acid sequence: CASSIGHLNTEAFF.

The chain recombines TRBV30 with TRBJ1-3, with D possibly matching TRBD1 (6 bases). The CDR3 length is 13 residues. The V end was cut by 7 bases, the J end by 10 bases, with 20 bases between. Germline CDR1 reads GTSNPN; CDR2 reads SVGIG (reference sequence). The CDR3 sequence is CAFSSGTRSTIYF. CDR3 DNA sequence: TGTGCCTTCTCGTCCGGGACACGGAGTACCATATATTTT.

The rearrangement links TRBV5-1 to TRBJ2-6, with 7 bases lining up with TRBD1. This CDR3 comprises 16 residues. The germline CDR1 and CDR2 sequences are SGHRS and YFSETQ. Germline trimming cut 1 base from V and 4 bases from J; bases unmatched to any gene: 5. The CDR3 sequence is CASSLTGAAGANVLTF. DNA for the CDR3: TGCGCCAGCAGCTTGACAGGGGCGGCCGGGGCCAACGTCCTGACTTTC.

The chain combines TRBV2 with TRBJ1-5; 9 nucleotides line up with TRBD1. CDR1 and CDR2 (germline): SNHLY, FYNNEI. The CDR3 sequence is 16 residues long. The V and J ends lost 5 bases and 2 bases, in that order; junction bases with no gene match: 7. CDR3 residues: CASSSIGDRGNQPQHF. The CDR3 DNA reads TGTGCCAGCAGTTCAATAGGGGACAGGGGCAATCAGCCCCAGCATTTT. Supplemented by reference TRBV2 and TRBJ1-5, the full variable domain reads EPEVTQTPSHQVTQMGQEVILRCVPISNHLYFYWYRQILGQKVEFLVSFYNNEISEKSEIFDDQFSVERPDGSNFTLKIRSTKLEDSAMYFCASSSIGDRGNQPQHFGDGTRLSIL.

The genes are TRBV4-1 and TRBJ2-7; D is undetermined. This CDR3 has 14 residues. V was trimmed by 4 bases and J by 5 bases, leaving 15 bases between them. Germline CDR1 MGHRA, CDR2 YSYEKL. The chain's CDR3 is CASSPAGTGHEQYF. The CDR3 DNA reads TGCGCCAGCAGCCCCGCCGGTACGGGTCACGAGCAGTACTTC.

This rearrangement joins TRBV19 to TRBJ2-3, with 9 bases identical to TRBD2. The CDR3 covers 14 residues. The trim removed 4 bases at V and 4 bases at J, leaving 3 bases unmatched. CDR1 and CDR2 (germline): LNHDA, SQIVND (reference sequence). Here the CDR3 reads CASSSGGASDTQYF. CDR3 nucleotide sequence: TGTGCCAGTAGTAGCGGGGGGGCGTCAGATACGCAGTATTTT. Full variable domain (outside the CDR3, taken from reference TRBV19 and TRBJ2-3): DGGITQSPKYLFRKEGQNVTLSCEQNLNHDAMYWYRQDPGQGLRLIYYSQIVNDFQKGDIAEGYSVSREKKESFPLTVTSAQKNPTAFYLCASSSGGASDTQYFGPGTRLTVL.

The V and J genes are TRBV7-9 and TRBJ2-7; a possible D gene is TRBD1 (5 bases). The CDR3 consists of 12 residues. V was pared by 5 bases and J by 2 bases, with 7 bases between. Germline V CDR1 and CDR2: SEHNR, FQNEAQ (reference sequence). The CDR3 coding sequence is TGTGCCAGCAGCGGACAAGCCTACGAGCAGTACTTC. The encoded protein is CASSGQAYEQYF.

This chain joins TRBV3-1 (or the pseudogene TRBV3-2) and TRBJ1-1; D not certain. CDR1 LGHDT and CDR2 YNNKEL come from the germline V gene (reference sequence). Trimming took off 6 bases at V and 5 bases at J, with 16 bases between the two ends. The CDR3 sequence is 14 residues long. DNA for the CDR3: TGTGCCAGCAGTCAAAACACATTGTTAACTGAAGCTTTCTTT. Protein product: CASSQNTLLTEAFF.

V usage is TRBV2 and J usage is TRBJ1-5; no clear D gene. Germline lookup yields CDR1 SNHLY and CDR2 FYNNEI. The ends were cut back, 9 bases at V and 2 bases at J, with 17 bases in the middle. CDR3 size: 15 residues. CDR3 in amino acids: CARGRPEAGNQPQHF. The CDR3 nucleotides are TGTGCCAGAGGGCGTCCGGAGGCAGGCAATCAGCCCCAGCATTTT.

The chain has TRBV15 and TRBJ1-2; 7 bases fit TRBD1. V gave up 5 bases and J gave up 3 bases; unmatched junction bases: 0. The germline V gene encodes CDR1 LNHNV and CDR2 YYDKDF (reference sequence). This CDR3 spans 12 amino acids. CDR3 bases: TGTGCCACCAGCCAGGGGGACTATGGCTACACCTTC. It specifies CATSQGDYGYTF.

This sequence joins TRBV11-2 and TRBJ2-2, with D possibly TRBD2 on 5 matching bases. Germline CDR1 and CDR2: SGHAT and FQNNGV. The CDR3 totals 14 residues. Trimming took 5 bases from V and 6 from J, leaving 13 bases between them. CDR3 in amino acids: CASSPTIAPGELFF. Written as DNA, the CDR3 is TGTGCCAGCAGCCCGACTATAGCGCCCGGGGAGCTGTTTTTT.

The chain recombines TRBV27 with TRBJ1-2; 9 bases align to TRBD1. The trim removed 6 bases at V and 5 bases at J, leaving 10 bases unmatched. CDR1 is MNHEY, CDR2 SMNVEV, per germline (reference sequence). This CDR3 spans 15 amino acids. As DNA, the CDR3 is TGTGCCAGCAGCACTCCGGGACAGGGATGGTATGGCTACACCTTC. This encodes CASSTPGQGWYGYTF.

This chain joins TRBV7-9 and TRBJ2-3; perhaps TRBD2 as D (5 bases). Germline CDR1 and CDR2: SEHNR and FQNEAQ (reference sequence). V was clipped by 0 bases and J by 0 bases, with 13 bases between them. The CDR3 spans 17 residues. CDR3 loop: CASSLAVDFPSTDTQYF. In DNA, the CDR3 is TGTGCCAGCAGCTTAGCGGTGGACTTCCCTAGCACAGATACGCAGTATTTT.

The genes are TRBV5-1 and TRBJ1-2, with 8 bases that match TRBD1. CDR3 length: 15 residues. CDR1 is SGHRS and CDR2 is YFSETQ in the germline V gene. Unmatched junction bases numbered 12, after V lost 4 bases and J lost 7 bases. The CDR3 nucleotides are TGCGCCAGCAGCCTAGTAGACAGGGGAACGTCTGGCTACACCTTC. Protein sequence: CASSLVDRGTSGYTF.

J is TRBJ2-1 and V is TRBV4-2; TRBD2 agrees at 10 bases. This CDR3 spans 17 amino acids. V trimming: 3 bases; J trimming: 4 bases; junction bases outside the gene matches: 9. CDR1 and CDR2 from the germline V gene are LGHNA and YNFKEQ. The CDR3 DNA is TGTGCCAGCAGCCACATATTTAGCGGGGGGACGTACAATGAGCAGTTCTTC. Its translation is CASSHIFSGGTYNEQFF.

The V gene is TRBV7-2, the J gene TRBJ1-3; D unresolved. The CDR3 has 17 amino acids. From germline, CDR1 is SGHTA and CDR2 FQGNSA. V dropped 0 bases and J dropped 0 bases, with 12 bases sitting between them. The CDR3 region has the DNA TGTGCCAGCAGCTTAGCTTCGGGTACAACCTCTGGAAACACCATATATTTT. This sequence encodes CASSLASGTTSGNTIYF.

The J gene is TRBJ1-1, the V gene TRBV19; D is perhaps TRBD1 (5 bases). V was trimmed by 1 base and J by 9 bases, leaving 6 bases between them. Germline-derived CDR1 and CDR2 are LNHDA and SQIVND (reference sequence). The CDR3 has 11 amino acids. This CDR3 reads CASSIAGKAFF. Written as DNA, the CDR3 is TGTGCCAGTAGTATAGCAGGGAAAGCTTTCTTT.

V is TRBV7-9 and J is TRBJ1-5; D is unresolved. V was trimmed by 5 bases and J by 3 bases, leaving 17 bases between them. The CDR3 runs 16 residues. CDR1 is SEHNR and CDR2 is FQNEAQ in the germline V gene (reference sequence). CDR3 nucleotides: TGTGCCAGCAGCCAAACCGCGGGAACAGACAATCAGCCCCAGCATTTT. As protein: CASSQTAGTDNQPQHF.

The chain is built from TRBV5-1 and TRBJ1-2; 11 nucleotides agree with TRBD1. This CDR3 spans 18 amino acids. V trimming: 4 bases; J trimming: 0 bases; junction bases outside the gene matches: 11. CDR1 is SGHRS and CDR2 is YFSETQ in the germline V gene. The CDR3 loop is CASSAAPGTGGTNYGYTF. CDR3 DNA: TGCGCCAGCAGCGCGGCGCCCGGGACAGGGGGAACTAACTATGGCTACACCTTC.

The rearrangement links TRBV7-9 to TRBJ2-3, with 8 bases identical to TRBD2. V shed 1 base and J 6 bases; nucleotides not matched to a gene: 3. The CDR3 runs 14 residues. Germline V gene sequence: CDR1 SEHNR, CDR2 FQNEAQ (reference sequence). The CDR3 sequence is CASSLVASGDTQYF. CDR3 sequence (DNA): TGTGCCAGCAGCTTAGTGGCTAGCGGGGATACGCAGTATTTT. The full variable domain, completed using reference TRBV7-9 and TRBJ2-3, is DTGVSQNPRHKITKRGQNVTFRCDPISEHNRLYWYRQTLGQGPEFLTYFQNEAQLEKSRLLSDRFSAERPKGSFSTLEIQRTEQGDSAMYLCASSLVASGDTQYFGPGTRLTVL.

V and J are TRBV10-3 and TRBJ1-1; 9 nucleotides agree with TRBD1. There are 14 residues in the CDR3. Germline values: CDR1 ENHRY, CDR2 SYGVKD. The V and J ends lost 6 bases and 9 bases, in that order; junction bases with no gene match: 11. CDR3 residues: CAIRQGAVGPQAFF. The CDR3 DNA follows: TGTGCCATCAGACAGGGGGCGGTGGGTCCCCAAGCTTTCTTT.

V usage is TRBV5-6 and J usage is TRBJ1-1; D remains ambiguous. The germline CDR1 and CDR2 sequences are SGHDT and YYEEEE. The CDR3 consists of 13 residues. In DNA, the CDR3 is TGTGCAGTTAGCCGAGCTCCAAACACTGAAGCTTTCTTT. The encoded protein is CAVSRAPNTEAFF. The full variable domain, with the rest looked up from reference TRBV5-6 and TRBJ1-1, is DAGVTQSPTHLIKTRGQQVTLRCSPKSGHDTVSWYQQALGQGPQFIFQYYEEEERQRGNFPDRFSGHQFPNYSSELNVNALLLGDSALYLCAVSRAPNTEAFFGQGTRLTVV.

CDR3 bases: TGTGCCAGCTCACTCGCTTCATACTCGGTCGACAATGAGCAGTTCTTC. Amino acids: CASSLASYSVDNEQFF. The rearrangement joins TRBV18 to TRBJ2-1, with D unresolved. Trimming removed 4 bases from V and 5 bases from J, with 18 bases in between. Germline assignment: CDR1 KGHSH and CDR2 LQKENI. This CDR3 comprises 16 residues.

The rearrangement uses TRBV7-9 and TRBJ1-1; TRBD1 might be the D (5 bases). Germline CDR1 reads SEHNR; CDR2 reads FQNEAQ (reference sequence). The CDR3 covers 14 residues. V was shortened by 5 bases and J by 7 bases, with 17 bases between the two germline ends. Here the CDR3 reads CASSPDIGGGEAFF. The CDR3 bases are TGTGCCAGCAGCCCAGATATTGGGGGAGGTGAAGCTTTCTTT.

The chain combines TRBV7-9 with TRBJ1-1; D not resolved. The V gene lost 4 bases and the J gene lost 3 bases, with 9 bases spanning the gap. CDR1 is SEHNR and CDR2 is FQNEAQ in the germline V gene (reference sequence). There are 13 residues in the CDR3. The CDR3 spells CASSYMADTEAFF. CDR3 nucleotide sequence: TGTGCCAGCAGCTATATGGCGGACACTGAAGCTTTCTTT.

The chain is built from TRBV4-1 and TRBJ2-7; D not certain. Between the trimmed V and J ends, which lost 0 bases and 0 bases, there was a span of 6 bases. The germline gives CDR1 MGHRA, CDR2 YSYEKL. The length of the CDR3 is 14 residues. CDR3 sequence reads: CASSQDRLSYEQYF. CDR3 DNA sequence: TGCGCCAGCAGCCAAGATCGTCTCTCCTACGAGCAGTACTTC.

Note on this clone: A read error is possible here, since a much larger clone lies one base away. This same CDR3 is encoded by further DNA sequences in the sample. CDR3 region: CASSAGGNTEAFF. In DNA, the CDR3 is TGTGCCAGCAGCGCGGGGGGGAACACTGAAGCTTTCTTT. The chain recombines TRBV9 with TRBJ1-1, with D possibly being TRBD1 (5 bases). The germline CDR1 and CDR2 sequences are SGDLS and YYNGEE. The CDR3 is made up of 13 amino acids. The V gene lost 3 bases and the J gene lost 1 base, with 7 bases spanning the gap.